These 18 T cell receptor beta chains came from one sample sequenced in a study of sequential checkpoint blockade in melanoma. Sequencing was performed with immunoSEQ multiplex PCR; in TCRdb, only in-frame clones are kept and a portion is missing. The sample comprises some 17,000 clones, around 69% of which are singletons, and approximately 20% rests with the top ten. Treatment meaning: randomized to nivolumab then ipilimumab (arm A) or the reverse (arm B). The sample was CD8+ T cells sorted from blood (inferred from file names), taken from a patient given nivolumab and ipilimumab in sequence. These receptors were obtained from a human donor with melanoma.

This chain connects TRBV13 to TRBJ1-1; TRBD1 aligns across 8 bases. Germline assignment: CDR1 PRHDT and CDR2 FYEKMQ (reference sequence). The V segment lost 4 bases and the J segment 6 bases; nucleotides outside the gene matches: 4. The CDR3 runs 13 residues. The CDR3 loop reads CASSSRGLPEAFF. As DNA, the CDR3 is TGTGCCAGCAGCTCCAGGGGGCTCCCTGAAGCTTTCTTT. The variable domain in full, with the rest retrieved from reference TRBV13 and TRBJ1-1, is AAGVIQSPRHLIKEKRETATLKCYPIPRHDTVYWYQQGPGQDPQFLISFYEKMQSDKGSIPDRFSAQQFSDYHSELNMSSLELGDSALYFCASSSRGLPEAFFGQGTRLTVV.

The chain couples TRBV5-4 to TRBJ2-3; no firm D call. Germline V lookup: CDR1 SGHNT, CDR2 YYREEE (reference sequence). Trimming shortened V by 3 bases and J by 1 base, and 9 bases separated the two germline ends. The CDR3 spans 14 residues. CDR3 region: CASSSIIGTDTQYF. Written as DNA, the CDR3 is TGTGCCAGCAGCTCGATAATAGGCACAGATACGCAGTATTTT.

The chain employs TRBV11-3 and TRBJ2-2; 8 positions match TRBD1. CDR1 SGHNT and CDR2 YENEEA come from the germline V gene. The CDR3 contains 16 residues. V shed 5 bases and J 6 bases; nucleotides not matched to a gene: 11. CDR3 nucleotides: TGTGCCAGCAGCCGTCGAAGGGCAGGGGGCCCCGGGGAGCTGTTTTTT. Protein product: CASSRRRAGGPGELFF. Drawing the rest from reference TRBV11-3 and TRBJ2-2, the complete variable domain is EAGVVQSPRYKIIEKKQPVAFWCNPISGHNTLYWYLQNLGQGPELLIRYENEEAVDDSQLPKDRFSAERLKGVDSTLKIQPAELGDSAVYLCASSRRRAGGPGELFFGEGSRLTVL.

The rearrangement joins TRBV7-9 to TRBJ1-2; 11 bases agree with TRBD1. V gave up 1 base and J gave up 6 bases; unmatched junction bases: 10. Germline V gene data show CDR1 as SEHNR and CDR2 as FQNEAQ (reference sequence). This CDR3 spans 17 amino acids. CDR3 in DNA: TGTGCCAGCAGCTTAGGCACGTTTGGGACAGGGGGAGATGGCTACACCTTC. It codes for CASSLGTFGTGGDGYTF.

As DNA, the CDR3 is TGCGCCAGCAGCCAAGATCGCGGCACTGAAGCTTTCTTT. It translates to CASSQDRGTEAFF. The chain employs TRBV4-3 and TRBJ1-1; D remains ambiguous. Trimming pared 0 bases from V and 4 bases from J, leaving 6 bases between. This CDR3 is built from 13 residues. Per the germline V gene, CDR1 is LGHNA and CDR2 is YSLEER.

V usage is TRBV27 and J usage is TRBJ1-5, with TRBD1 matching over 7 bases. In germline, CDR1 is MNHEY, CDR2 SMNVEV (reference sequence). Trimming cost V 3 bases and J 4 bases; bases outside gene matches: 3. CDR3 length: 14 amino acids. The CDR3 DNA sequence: TGTGCCAGCAGTTTGACAGGGACAAATCAGCCCCAGCATTTT. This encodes CASSLTGTNQPQHF.

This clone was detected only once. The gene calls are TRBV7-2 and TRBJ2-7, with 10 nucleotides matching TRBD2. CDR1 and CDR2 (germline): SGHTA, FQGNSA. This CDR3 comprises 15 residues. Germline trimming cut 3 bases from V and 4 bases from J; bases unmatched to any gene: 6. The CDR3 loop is CASSLLGLAQYEQYF. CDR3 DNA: TGTGCCAGCAGCTTGTTGGGACTAGCGCAATACGAGCAGTACTTC.

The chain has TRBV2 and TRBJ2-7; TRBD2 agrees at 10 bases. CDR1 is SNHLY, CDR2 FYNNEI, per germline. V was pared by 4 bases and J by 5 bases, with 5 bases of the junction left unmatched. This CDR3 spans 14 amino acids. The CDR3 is CASSVASGRNEQYF. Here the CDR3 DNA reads TGTGCCAGCAGTGTGGCTAGCGGGAGAAACGAGCAGTACTTC.

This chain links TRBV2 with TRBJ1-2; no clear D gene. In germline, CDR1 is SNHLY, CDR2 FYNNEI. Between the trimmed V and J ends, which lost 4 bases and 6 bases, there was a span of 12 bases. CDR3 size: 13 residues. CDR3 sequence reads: CASSGTEAHGYTF. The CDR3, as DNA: TGTGCCAGCAGTGGGACGGAGGCCCATGGCTACACCTTC.

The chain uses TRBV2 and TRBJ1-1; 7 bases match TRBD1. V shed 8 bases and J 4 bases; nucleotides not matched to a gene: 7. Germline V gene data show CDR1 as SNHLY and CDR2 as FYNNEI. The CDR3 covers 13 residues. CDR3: CASGGQLGTEAFF. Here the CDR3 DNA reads TGTGCCAGCGGGGGACAGTTGGGCACTGAAGCTTTCTTT.

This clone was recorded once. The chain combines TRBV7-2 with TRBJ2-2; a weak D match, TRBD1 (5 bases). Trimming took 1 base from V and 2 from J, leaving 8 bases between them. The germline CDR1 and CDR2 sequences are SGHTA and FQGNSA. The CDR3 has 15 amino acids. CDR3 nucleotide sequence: TGTGCCAGCAGCTTAGGTCAGGGAAACACCGGGGAGCTGTTTTTT. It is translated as CASSLGQGNTGELFF.

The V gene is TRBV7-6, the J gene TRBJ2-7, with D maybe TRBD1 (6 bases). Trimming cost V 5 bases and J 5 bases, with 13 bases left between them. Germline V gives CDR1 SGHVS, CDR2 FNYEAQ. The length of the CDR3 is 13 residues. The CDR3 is CASSPPGVNEQYF. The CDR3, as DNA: TGTGCCAGCAGCCCCCCAGGGGTCAACGAGCAGTACTTC.

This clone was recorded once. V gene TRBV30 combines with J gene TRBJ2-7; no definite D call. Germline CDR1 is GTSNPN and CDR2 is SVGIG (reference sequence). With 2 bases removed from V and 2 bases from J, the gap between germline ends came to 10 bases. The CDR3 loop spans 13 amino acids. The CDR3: CAWSMAGPYEQYF. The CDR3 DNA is TGTGCCTGGAGTATGGCAGGCCCCTACGAGCAGTACTTC.

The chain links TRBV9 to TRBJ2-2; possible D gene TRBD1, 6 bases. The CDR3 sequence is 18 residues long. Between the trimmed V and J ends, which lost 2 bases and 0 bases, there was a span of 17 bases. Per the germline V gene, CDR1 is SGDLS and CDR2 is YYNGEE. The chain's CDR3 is CASSVPRDTDANTGELFF. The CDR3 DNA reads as TGTGCCAGCAGCGTCCCCCGGGACACCGACGCGAACACCGGGGAGCTGTTTTTT.

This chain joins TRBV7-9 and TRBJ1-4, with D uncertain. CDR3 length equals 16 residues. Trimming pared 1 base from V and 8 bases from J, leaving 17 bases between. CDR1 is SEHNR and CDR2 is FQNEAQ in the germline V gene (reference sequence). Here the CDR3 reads CASSLVVGELWEKLFF. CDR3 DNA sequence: TGTGCCAGCAGCTTAGTGGTTGGAGAACTTTGGGAAAAACTGTTTTTT.

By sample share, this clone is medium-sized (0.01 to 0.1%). The CDR3 loop reads CASRDRPTNEKLFF. CDR3 sequence (DNA): TGTGCCAGTAGAGACAGACCAACTAATGAAAAACTGTTTTTT. This rearrangement joins TRBV19 to TRBJ1-4; the D gene is possibly TRBD1 (5 bases). CDR1 LNHDA and CDR2 SQIVND come from the germline V gene (reference sequence). This CDR3 is built from 14 residues. Trimming pared 6 bases from V and 0 bases from J, leaving 8 bases between.

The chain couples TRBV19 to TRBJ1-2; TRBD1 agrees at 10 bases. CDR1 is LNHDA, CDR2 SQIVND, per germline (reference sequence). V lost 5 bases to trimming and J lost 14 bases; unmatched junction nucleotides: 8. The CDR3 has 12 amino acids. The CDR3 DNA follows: TGTGCCAGTAGTCCCGACAGGGGGCAGGTAACCTTC. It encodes CASSPDRGQVTF.

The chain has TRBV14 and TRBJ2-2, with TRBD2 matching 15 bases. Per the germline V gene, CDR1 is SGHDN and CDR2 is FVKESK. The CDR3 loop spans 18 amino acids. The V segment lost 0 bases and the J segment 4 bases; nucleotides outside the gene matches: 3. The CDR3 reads CASSQEGLAGGVTGELFF. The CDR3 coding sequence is TGTGCCAGCAGCCAAGAGGGACTAGCGGGGGGCGTCACCGGGGAGCTGTTTTTT.